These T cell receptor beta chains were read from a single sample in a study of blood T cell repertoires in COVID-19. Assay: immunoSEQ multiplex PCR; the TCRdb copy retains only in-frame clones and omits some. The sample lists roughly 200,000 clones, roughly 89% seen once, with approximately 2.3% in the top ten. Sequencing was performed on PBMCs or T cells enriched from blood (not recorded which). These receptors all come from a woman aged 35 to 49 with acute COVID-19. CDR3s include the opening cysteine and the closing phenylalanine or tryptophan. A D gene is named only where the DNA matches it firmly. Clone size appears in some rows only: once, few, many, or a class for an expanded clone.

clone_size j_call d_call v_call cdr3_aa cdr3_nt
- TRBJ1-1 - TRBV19 CASSIVRTGEAFF TGTGCCAGTAGTATAGTCCGTACGGGGGAAGCTTTCTTT
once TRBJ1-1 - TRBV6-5 CASSYSMTPGIGAFF TGTGCCAGCAGTTACTCGATGACCCCAGGGATAGGAGCTTTCTTT
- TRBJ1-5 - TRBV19 CASSHREINQPQHF TGTGCCAGTAGCCACCGGGAGATTAATCAGCCCCAGCATTTT
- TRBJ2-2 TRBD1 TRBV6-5 CASSRDRGTGELFF TGTGCCAGCAGTAGGGACAGGGGGACCGGGGAGCTGTTTTTT
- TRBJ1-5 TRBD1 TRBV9 CASSVEGRQGGQPQHF TGTGCCAGCAGCGTAGAGGGGAGGCAGGGGGGTCAGCCCCAGCATTTT
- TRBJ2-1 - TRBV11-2 CASSLDLTFPYNEQFF TGTGCCAGCAGCTTAGATCTCACTTTCCCCTACAATGAGCAGTTCTTC
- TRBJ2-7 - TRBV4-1 CASSQPAQGSYEQYF TGCGCCAGCAGCCAACCAGCCCAGGGGTCCTACGAGCAGTACTTC
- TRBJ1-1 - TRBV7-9 CASSPQGLKTEAFF TGTGCCAGCAGCCCCCAGGGGTTAAAGACTGAAGCTTTCTTT
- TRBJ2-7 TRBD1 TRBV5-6 CASSSYRGPGEQYF TGTGCCAGCAGCTCCTACAGGGGGCCGGGCGAGCAGTACTTC
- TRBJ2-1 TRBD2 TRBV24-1 CATSDSEGVAGDNEQFF TGTGCCACCAGTGACTCTGAGGGGGTAGCGGGAGACAATGAGCAGTTCTTC
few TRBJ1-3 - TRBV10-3 CAVSGDGNTIYF TGTGCCGTCTCAGGGGATGGAAACACCATATATTTT
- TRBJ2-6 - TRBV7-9 CASHSYSGANVLTF TGTGCCAGCCACTCTTACTCTGGGGCCAACGTCCTGACTTTC
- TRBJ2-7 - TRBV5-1 CASSAQGYSSYEQYF TGCGCCAGCAGCGCCCAGGGGTATAGCTCCTACGAGCAGTACTTC
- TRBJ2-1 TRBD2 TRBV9 CASSPAGRGGYEQFF TGTGCCAGCAGCCCCGCCGGGAGGGGGGGATATGAGCAGTTCTTC
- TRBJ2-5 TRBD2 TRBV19 CASSIAGGPRETQYF TGTGCCAGTAGTATAGCGGGGGGGCCCCGAGAGACCCAGTACTTC
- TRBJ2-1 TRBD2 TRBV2 CASSQRGDSYNEQFF TGTGCCAGCAGCCAGCGGGGGGACTCCTACAATGAGCAGTTCTTC
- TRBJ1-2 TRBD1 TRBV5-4 CASSLLQGDYGYTF TGTGCCAGCAGCTTGCTACAGGGGGACTATGGCTACACCTTC
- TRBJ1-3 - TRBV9 CASSPTNSGNTIYF TGTGCCAGTAGCCCGACAAACTCTGGAAACACCATATATTTT
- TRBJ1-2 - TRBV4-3 CASSQGAQEGYGYTF TGCGCCAGCAGCCAAGGTGCCCAGGAGGGATATGGCTACACCTTC
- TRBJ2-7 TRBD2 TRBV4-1 CASSQSEQGLAFSYEQYF TGCGCCAGCAGCCAAAGTGAGCAGGGACTAGCGTTTTCCTACGAGCAGTACTTC
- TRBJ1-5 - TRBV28 CASRDIRNQPQHF TGTGCCTCAAGGGACATTCGCAATCAGCCCCAGCATTTT
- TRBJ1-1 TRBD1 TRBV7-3 CASSAGQGTEAFF TGTGCCAGCAGCGCTGGACAGGGGACTGAAGCTTTCTTT
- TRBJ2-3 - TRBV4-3 CASSQELTGFNTDTQYF TGCGCCAGCAGCCAAGAGTTGACGGGATTCAACACAGATACGCAGTATTTT
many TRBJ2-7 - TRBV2 CASAAGPYEQYF TGTGCCAGCGCGGCTGGTCCCTACGAGCAGTACTTC
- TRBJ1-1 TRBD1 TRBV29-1 CSVAGQGNAEAFF TGCAGCGTTGCGGGACAGGGTAACGCTGAAGCTTTCTTT
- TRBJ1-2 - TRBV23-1 CASSQSWGRFGYGYTF TGCGCCAGCAGTCAATCGTGGGGCCGTTTCGGCTATGGCTACACCTTC
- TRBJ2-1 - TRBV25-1 CASNEIPESGANNEQFF TGTGCCAGCAATGAAATCCCGGAGTCAGGGGCGAACAATGAGCAGTTCTTC
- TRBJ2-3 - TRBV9 CASSFSRTDTQYF TGTGCCAGCAGCTTCTCCCGCACAGATACGCAGTATTTT
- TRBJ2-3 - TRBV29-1 CSDGVADTQYF TGCAGCGACGGAGTGGCAGATACGCAGTATTTT
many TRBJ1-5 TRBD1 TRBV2 CATSRDRGSNQPQHF TGTGCCACATCCCGGGACAGGGGGAGCAATCAGCCCCAGCATTTT
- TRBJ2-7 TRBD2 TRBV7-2 CASSLVGLAGNEQYF TGTGCCAGCAGCTTAGTCGGGCTAGCGGGAAACGAGCAGTACTTC
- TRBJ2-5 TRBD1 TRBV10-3 CAISESTGQETQYF TGTGCCATCAGTGAGTCGACAGGGCAAGAGACCCAGTACTTC
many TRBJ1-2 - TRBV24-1 CATSVPLTVDYGYTF TGTGCCACCAGTGTCCCACTAACGGTAGATTATGGCTACACCTTC
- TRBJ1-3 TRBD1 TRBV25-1 CASSQTRTGPGNAIYF TGTGCCAGCAGTCAAACGAGGACAGGGCCGGGTAACGCCATATATTTT
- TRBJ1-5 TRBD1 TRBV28 CASRGTGMSQPQHF TGTGCCAGCCGGGGGACAGGGATGAGTCAGCCCCAGCATTTT
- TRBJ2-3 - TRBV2 CASSDGRLRDTDTQYF TGTGCCAGCAGTGATGGGAGACTTAGAGACACAGATACGCAGTATTTT
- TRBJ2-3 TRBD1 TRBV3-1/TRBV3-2 CASSQARTGTSTDTQYF TGTGCCAGCAGCCAAGCCCGGACAGGAACTAGCACAGATACGCAGTATTTT
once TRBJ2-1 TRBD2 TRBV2 CARSVAGGNEQFF TGTGCCAGGTCGGTAGCGGGGGGGAATGAGCAGTTCTTC
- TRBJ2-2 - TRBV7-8 CASSLGTVFNTGELFF TGTGCCAGCAGCTTAGGGACAGTTTTCAACACCGGGGAGCTGTTTTTT
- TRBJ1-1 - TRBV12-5 CASGFGAADTEAFF TGTGCTAGTGGTTTTGGGGCCGCGGACACTGAAGCTTTCTTT
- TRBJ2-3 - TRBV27 CASSSLGRGESTDTQYF TGTGCCAGCAGTTCACTAGGGCGGGGCGAGAGCACAGATACGCAGTATTTT
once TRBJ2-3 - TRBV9 CASSVFPGSGDTQYF TGTGCCAGCAGCGTATTTCCGGGAAGTGGAGATACGCAGTATTTT
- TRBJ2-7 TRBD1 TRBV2 CASSEGQGLYEQYF TGTGCCAGCAGTGAAGGACAGGGCCTCTACGAGCAGTACTTC
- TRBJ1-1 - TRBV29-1 CSVATENTEAFF TGCAGCGTCGCAACAGAGAACACTGAAGCTTTCTTT
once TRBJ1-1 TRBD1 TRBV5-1 CASSSPDRGNTEAFF TGCGCCAGCAGCTCCCCGGACAGGGGGAACACTGAAGCTTTCTTT
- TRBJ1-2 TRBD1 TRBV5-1 CASSLVQGKIGYTF TGCGCCAGCAGCTTGGTACAGGGGAAAATTGGCTACACCTTC
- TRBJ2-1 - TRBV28 CASSARGFGRNEQFF TGTGCCAGCAGTGCTAGGGGTTTTGGGCGGAATGAGCAGTTCTTC
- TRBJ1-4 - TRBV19 CASSITGNEKLFF TGTGCCAGTAGTATTACAGGGAATGAAAAACTGTTTTTT
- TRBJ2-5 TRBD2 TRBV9 CASSVEGGSVETQYF TGTGCCAGCAGCGTAGAAGGCGGGAGCGTCGAGACCCAGTACTTC
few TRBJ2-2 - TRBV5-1 CASSLAGREFGELFF TGCGCCAGCAGCTTGGCTGGCCGGGAGTTCGGGGAGCTGTTTTTT
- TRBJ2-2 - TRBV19 CASSARTDAGGELFF TGTGCCAGTAGTGCCCGGACGGACGCGGGAGGGGAGCTGTTTTTT
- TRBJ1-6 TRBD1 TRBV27 CASSRQGSNSPLHF TGTGCCAGCAGTAGACAGGGCTCTAATTCACCCCTCCACTTT
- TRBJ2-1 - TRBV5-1 CASSKDRDNSYNEQFF TGCGCCAGCAGCAAAGACCGGGACAACTCCTACAATGAGCAGTTCTTC
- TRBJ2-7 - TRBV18 CASSPQVGRIYEQYF TGTGCCAGCTCACCACAGGTAGGCAGGATCTACGAGCAGTACTTC